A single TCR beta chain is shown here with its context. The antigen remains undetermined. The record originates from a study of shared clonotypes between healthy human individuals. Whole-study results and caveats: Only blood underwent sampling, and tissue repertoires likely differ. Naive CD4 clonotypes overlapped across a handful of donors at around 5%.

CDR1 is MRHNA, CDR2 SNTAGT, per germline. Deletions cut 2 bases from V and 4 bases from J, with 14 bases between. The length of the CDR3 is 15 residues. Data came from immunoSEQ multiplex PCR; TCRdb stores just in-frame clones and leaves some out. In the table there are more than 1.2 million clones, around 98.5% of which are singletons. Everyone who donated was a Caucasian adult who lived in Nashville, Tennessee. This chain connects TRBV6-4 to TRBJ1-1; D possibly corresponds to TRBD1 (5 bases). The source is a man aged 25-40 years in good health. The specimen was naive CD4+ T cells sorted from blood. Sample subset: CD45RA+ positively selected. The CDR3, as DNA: TGTGCCAGCAGTGACGGTCCAGGGCTCCGCACTGAAGCTTTCTTT. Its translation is CASSDGPGLRTEAFF.